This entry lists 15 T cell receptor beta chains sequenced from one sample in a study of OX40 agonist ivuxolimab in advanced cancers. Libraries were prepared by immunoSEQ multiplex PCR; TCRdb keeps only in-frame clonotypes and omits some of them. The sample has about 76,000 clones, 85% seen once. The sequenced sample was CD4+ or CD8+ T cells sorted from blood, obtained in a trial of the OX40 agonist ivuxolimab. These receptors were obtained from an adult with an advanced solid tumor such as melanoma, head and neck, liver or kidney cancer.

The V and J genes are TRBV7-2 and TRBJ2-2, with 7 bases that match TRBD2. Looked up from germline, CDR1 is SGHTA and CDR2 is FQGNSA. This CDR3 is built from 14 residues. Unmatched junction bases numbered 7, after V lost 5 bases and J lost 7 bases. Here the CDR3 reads CASSPGRFSGELFF. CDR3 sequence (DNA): TGTGCCAGCAGCCCCGGGAGGTTCAGCGGGGAGCTGTTTTTT.

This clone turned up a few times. CDR3 nucleotides: TGTGCCAGCAGCTTAGCCGGGTCTGGAAACACCATATATTTT. Translated, it gives CASSLAGSGNTIYF. The gene calls are TRBV7-2 and TRBJ1-3; no reliable D call. This CDR3 is built from 14 residues. The V gene lost 0 bases and the J gene lost 1 base, with 4 bases spanning the gap. Germline CDR1 SGHTA, CDR2 FQGNSA.

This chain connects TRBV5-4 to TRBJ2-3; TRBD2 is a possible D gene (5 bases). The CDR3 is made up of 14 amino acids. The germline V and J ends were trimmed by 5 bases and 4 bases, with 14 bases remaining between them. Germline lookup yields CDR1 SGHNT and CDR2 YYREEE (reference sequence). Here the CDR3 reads CASSLYSEADTQYF. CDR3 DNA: TGTGCCAGCAGTCTGTATAGCGAGGCAGATACGCAGTATTTT.

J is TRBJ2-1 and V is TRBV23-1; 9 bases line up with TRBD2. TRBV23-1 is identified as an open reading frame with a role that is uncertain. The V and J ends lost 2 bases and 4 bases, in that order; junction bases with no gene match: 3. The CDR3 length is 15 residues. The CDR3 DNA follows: TGCGCCAGCAGTCAACCGACTAGCGGTTACAATGAGCAGTTCTTC. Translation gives CASSQPTSGYNEQFF.

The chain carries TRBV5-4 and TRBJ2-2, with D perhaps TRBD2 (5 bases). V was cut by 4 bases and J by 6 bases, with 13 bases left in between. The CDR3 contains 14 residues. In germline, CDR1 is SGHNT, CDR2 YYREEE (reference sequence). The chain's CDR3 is CASSNGGVSGELFF. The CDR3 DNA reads TGTGCCAGCAGCAATGGAGGCGTTTCCGGGGAGCTGTTTTTT.

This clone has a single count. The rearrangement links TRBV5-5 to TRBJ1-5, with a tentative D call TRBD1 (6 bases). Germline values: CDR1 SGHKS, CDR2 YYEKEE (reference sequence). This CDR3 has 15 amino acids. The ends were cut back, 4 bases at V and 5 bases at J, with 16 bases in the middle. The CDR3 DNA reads TGTGCCAGCAGCCCCCAGGGGCCGGATTATCAGCCCCAGCATTTT. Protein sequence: CASSPQGPDYQPQHF.

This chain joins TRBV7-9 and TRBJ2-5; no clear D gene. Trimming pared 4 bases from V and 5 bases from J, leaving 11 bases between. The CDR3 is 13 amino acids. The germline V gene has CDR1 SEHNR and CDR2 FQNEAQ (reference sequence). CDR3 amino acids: CASSSGVWETQYF. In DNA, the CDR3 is TGTGCCAGCAGCTCTGGAGTCTGGGAGACCCAGTACTTC.

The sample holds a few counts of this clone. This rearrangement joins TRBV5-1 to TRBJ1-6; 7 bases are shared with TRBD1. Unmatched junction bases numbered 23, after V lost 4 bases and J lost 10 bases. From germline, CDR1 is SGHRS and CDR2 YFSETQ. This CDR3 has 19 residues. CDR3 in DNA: TGCGCCAGCAGCACCCTGCCCGGGACAGCCTGGGCGGAAAAGTCACCCCTCCACTTT. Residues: CASSTLPGTAWAEKSPLHF.

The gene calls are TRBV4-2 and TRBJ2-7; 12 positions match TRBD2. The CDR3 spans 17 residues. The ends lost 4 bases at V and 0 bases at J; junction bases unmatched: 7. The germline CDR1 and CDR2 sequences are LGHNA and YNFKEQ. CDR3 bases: TGTGCCAGCAGCCCCTACGGACTAGCGGGGAGCTCCTACGAGCAGTACTTC. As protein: CASSPYGLAGSSYEQYF.

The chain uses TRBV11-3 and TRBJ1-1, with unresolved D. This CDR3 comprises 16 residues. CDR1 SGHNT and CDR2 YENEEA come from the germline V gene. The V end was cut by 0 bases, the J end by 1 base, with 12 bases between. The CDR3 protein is CASSLEVGVQNTEAFF. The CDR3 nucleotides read TGTGCCAGCAGCTTAGAAGTAGGTGTGCAGAACACTGAAGCTTTCTTT. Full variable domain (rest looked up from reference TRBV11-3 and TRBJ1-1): EAGVVQSPRYKIIEKKQPVAFWCNPISGHNTLYWYLQNLGQGPELLIRYENEEAVDDSQLPKDRFSAERLKGVDSTLKIQPAELGDSAVYLCASSLEVGVQNTEAFFGQGTRLTVV.

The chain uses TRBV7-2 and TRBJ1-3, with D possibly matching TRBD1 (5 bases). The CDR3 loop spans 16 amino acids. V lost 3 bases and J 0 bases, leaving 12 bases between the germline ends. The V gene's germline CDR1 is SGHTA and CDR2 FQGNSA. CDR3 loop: CASSFVLGDSGNTIYF. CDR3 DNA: TGTGCCAGCAGCTTCGTGCTAGGGGACTCTGGAAACACCATATATTTT. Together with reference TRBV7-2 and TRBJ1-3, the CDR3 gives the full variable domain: GAGVSQSPSNKVTEKGKDVELRCDPISGHTALYWYRQSLGQGLEFLIYFQGNSAPDKSGLPSDRFSAERTGGSVSTLTIQRTQQEDSAVYLCASSFVLGDSGNTIYFGEGSWLTVV.

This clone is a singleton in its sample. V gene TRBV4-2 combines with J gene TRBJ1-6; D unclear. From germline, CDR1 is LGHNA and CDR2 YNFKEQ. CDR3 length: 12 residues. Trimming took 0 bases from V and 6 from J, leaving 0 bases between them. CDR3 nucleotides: TGTGCCAGCAGCCAAGATAATTCACCCCTCCACTTT. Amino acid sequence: CASSQDNSPLHF.

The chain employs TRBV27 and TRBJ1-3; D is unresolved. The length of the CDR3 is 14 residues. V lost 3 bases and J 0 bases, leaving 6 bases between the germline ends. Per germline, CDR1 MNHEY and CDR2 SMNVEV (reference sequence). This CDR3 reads CASSLVSSGNTIYF. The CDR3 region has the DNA TGTGCCAGCAGTTTGGTCTCCTCTGGAAACACCATATATTTT.

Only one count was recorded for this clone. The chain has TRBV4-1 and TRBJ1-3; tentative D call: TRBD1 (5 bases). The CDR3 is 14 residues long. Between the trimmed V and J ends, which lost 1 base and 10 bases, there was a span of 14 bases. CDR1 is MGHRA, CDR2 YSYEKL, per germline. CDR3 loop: CASSQGGGVETIYF. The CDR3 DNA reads TGCGCCAGCAGCCAAGGTGGGGGTGTAGAGACCATATATTTT.

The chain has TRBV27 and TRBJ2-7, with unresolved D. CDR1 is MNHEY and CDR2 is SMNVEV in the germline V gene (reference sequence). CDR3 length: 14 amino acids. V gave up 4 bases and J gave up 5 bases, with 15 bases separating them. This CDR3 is CASSWVSRLHEQYF. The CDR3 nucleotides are TGTGCCAGCAGTTGGGTTAGCCGGCTCCACGAGCAGTACTTC.